A single sample gave rise to the 10 T cell receptor beta chains below, sequenced in a study of blood T cell repertoires in COVID-19. Assay used: immunoSEQ multiplex PCR; TCRdb lists only in-frame clones, some missing. The sample records fewer than 300,000 clones, about 91% being singletons. Sample: peripheral blood. All receptors come from a person between 18 and 35 years old with COVID-19, enrolled during active disease.

The chain couples TRBV6-5 to TRBJ2-2; 11 bases are shared with TRBD2. This CDR3 contains 16 residues. The germline V gene has CDR1 MNHEY and CDR2 SVGAGI. The junction had 4 bases not matched to a gene; V was cut back by 0 bases and J by 7 bases. The CDR3: CASSYSLAGVGGELFF. For the CDR3, the DNA is TGTGCCAGCAGTTACTCACTAGCGGGAGTCGGCGGGGAGCTGTTTTTT.

The gene calls are TRBV7-2 and TRBJ1-2, with no clear D. Looked up from germline, CDR1 is SGHTA and CDR2 is FQGNSA. The V and J ends lost 2 bases and 6 bases respectively, with 16 bases between them. This CDR3 contains 15 residues. The CDR3 sequence: CASSLSYGRRDGYTF. CDR3 nucleotide sequence: TGTGCCAGCAGCTTAAGTTACGGTCGGAGGGATGGCTACACCTTC.

The sample holds one count of this clone. This rearrangement joins TRBV5-4 to TRBJ2-2, with TRBD1 identical over 10 bases. Germline trimming cut 4 bases from V and 2 bases from J; bases unmatched to any gene: 11. Germline V CDR1 and CDR2: SGHNT, YYREEE (reference sequence). CDR3 length: 18 amino acids. The CDR3 coding sequence is TGTGCCAGCAGCCATCCGGGACAGGGGATTACAAACACCGGGGAGCTGTTTTTT. Translated, it gives CASSHPGQGITNTGELFF.

The V and J genes are TRBV29-1 and TRBJ2-3; 10 bases line up with TRBD1. Looked up from germline, CDR1 is SQVTM and CDR2 is ANQGSEA. This CDR3 is 16 amino acids long. Germline trimming cut 1 base from V and 1 base from J; bases unmatched to any gene: 5. The CDR3 nucleotides read TGCAGCGTTGAAGGGACGACAGGGGGCGGCACAGATACGCAGTATTTT. Translated: CSVEGTTGGGTDTQYF.

This CDR3 is CASSPEGAEGQPQHF. The CDR3 DNA sequence: TGTGCCAGCAGCCCCGAGGGGGCGGAGGGTCAGCCCCAGCATTTT. The rearrangement joins TRBV9 to TRBJ1-5, with 7 bases aligning to TRBD1. The trim removed 4 bases at V and 6 bases at J, leaving 10 bases unmatched. The germline V gene has CDR1 SGDLS and CDR2 YYNGEE. This CDR3 spans 15 amino acids.

This clone was observed once. The gene calls are TRBV2 and TRBJ2-5; the match to TRBD2 covers 13 bases. In germline, CDR1 is SNHLY, CDR2 FYNNEI. V gave up 3 bases and J gave up 5 bases; unmatched junction bases: 12. CDR3 length: 18 amino acids. The CDR3: CASSEGETSGRAWETQYF. For the CDR3, the DNA is TGTGCCAGCAGTGAGGGGGAAACTAGCGGGAGGGCCTGGGAGACCCAGTACTTC.

About this clone: The same CDR3 is also encoded by other DNA sequences in this sample. V is TRBV5-1 and J is TRBJ1-4, with 7 bases that match TRBD1. CDR1 is SGHRS, CDR2 YFSETQ, per germline. The CDR3 runs to 13 residues. The V and J ends lost 0 bases and 7 bases, in that order; junction bases with no gene match: 0. CDR3 DNA sequence: TGCGCCAGCAGCTTGGGGACAGGTGAAAAACTGTTTTTT. Its protein is CASSLGTGEKLFF.

This sequence joins TRBV6-2 or TRBV6-3 and TRBJ1-2; the D is unclear. V gave up 5 bases and J gave up 8 bases, with 30 bases separating them. Germline V lookup: CDR1 MNHEY, CDR2 SVGEGT. CDR3 length: 18 amino acids. The CDR3 sequence is CASSPRKAGKLHLLGYTF. CDR3 coding DNA: TGTGCCAGCAGTCCCCGTAAGGCGGGGAAACTTCATTTGTTGGGCTACACCTTC.

The chain combines TRBV9 with TRBJ2-3; D call uncertain. The CDR3 is made up of 13 amino acids. Germline lookup yields CDR1 SGDLS and CDR2 YYNGEE. V was clipped by 3 bases and J by 5 bases, with 10 bases between them. The CDR3: CASSASSVDTQYF. CDR3 sequence (DNA): TGTGCCAGCAGCGCCTCTTCGGTAGATACGCAGTATTTT.

The chain joins TRBV6-2 or TRBV6-3 to TRBJ2-7; D may be TRBD2 (5 bases). This CDR3 is built from 16 residues. Per the germline V gene, CDR1 is MNHEY and CDR2 is SVGEGT. Trimming stripped 4 bases from V and 1 base from J, with 17 bases between. CDR3 in amino acids: CASSFLWTAPSYEQYF. CDR3 in DNA: TGTGCCAGCAGTTTCCTCTGGACTGCTCCTTCCTACGAGCAGTACTTC.